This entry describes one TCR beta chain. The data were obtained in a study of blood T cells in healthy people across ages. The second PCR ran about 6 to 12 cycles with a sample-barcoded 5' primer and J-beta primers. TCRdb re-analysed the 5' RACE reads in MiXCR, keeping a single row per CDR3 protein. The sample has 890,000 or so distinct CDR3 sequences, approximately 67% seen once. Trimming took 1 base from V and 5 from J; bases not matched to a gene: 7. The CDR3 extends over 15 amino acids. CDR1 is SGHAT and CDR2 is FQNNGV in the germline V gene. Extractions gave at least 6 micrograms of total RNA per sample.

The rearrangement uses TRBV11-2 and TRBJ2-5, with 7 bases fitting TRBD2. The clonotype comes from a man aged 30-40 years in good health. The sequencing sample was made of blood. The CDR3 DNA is TGTGCCAGCAGCTTAGGGACTAGGGGTCCGGAGACCCAGTACTTC. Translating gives CASSLGTRGPETQYF. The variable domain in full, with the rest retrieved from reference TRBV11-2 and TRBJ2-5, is EAGVAQSPRYKIIEKRQSVAFWCNPISGHATLYWYQQILGQGPKLLIQFQNNGVVDDSQLPKDRFSAERLKGVDSTLKIQPAKLEDSAVYLCASSLGTRGPETQYFGPGTRLLVL.